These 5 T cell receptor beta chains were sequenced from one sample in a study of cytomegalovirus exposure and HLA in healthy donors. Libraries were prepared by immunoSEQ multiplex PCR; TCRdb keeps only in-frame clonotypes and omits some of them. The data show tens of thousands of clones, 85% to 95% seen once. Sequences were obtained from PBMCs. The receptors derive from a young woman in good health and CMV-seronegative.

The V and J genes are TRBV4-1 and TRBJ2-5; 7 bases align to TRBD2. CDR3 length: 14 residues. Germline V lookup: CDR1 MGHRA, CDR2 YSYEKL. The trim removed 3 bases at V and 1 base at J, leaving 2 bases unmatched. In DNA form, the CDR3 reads TGCGCCAGCAGCCAGCCTAGCGGCCAAGAGACCCAGTACTTC. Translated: CASSQPSGQETQYF.

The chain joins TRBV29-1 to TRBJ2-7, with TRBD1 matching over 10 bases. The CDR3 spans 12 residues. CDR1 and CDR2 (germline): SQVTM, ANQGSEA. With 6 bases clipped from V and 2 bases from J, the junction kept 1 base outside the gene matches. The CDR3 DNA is TGCAGCGTCGGACAGGGGGCCTACGAGCAGTACTTC. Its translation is CSVGQGAYEQYF.

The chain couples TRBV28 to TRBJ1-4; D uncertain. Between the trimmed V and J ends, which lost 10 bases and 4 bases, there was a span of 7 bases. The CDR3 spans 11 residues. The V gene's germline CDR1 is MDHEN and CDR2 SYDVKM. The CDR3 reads CATGVNEKLFF. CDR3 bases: TGTGCCACGGGAGTTAATGAAAAACTGTTTTTT.

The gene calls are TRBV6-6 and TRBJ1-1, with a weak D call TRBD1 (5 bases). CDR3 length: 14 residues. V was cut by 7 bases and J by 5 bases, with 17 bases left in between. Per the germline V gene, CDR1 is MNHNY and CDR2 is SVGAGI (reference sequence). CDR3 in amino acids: CASIQGRVGTEAFF. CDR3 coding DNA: TGTGCCAGCATCCAGGGCAGGGTAGGGACTGAAGCTTTCTTT.

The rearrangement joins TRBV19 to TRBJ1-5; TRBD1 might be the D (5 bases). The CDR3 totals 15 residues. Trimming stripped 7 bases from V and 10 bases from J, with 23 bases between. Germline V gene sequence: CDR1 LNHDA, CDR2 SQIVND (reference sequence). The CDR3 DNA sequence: TGTGCCAGTACCGCCGTGGGAGGGGTAAACTCCCCCCAGCATTTT. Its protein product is CASTAVGGVNSPQHF.